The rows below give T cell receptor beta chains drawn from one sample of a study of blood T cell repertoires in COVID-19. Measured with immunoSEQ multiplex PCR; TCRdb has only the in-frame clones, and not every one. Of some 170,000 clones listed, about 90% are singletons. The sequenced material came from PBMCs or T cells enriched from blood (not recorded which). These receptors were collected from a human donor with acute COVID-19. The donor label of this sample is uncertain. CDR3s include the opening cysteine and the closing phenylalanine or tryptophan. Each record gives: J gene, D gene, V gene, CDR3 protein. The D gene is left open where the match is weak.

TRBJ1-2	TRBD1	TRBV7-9	CASSSSGQDPDGYTF
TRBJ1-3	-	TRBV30	CAWNPQGLGNTIYF
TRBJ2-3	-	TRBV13	CASTPGDEGFTDTQYF
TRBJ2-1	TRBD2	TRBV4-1	CASSQVGRGGSNEQFF
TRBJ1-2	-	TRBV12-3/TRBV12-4	CASKGLGRGYTF
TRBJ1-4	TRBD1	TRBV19	CASRPLPGQGLPNEKLFF
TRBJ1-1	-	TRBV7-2	CASSLESGWGEWNTEAFF
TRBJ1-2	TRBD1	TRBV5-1	CASSPGTGFSLTF
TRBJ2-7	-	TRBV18	CASSPRTEAEQYF
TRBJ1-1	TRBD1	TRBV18	CASSRTTGATEAFF
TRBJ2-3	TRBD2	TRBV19	CASSITGGTDTQYF
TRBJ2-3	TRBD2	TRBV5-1	CASRDLAGGPLSTDTQYF
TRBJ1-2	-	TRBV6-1	CASSERLGGYTF
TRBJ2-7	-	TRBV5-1	CASSLGGGPVLEQYF
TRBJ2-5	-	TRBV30	CAWSFRRYQETQYF
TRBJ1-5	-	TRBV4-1	CASSPRQGLSNQPQHF
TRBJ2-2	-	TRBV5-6	CASSRQDPGELFF
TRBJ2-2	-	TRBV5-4	CASSQVPGELFF
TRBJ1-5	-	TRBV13	CASSLSGEQPQHF
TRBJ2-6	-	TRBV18	CASSGSDRTGANVLTF
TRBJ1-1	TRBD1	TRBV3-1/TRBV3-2	CASSQEEWPRDSKNTEAFF
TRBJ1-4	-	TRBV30	CAWRQGSNEKLFF
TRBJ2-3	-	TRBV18	CASSPPFGTDTQYF
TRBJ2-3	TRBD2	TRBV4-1	CASSQQAGADTQYF
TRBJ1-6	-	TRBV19	CASSMGQGKRDNSPLHF
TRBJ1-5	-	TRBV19	CASSISGGPGNQPQHF
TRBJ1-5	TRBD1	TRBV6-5	CASRGGTGTNQPQHF
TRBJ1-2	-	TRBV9	CASSVVETGNYGYTF
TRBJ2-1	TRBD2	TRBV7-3	CASSLVGTSGGYNEQFF
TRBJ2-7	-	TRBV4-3	CASSQDRGAGAYYEQYF
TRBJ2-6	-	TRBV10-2	CASSAGYSGANVLTF
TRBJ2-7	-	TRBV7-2	CASSLGAGANHEQYF
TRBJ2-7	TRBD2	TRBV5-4	CASSLGRTSGDEQYF
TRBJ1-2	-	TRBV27	CASSLSLSQDYGYTF
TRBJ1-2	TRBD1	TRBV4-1	CASSQQQGADYGYTF
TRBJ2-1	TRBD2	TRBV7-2	CASSSRGGYNEQFF
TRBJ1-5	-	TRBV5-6	CASSSTTEGRQPQHF
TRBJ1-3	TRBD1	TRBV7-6	CASSPVGGGNTIYF
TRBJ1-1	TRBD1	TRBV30	CAWRKTGGTIAEAFF
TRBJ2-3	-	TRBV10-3	CAIGRGGAGTDTQYF
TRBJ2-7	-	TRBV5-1	CASSLEAGFVYEQYF
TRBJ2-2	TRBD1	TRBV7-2	CASSLVGQTGELFF
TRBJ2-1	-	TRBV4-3	CASSQGRGGQFF
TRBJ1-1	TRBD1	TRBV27	CASSSRGQGYPREAFF
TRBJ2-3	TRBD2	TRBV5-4	CASSPAGRGASTDTQYF
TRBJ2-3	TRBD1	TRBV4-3	CASSRDSTGGTDTQYF
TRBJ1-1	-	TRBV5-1	CASSLARVTYTEAFF
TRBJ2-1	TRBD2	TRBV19	CASSMPGLAINEQFF
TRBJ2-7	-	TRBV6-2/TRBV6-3	CASSYSIWGQGKEDEQYF